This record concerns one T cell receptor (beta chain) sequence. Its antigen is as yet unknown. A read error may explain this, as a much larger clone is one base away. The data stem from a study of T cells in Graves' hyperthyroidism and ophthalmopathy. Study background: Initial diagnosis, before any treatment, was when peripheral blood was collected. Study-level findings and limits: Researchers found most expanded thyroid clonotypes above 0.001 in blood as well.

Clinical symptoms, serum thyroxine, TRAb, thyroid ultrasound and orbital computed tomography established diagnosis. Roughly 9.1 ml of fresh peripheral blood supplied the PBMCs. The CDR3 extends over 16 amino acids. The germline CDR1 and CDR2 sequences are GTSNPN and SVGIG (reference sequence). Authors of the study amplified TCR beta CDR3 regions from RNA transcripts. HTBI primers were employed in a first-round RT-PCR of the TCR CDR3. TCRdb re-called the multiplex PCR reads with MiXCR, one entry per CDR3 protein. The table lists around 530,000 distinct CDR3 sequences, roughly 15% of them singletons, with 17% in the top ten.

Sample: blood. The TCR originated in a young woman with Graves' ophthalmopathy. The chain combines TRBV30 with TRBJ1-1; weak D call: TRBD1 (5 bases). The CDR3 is CAWSVRFWGGNTEALF. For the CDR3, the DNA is TGTGCCTGGAGTGTACGGTTCTGGGGGGGAAACACTGAAGCTCTCTTT.